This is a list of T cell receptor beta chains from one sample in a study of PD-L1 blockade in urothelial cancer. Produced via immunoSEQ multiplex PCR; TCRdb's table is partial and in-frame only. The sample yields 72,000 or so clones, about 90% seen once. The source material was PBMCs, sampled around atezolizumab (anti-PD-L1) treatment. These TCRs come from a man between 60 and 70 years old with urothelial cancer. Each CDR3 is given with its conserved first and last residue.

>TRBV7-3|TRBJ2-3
CASSLTSGSLDTQYF
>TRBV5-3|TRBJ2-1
CARAVLRGPGEQFF
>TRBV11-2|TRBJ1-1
CASSPGGNTEAFF
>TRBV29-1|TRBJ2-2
CSVGTSGNTGELFF
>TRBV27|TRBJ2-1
CASTFRSSNEQFF
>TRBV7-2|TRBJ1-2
CASSLGPGGYGYTF
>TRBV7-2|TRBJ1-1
CASSFRAPGGAEAFF
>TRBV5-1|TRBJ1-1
CASYRGTGYTEAFF
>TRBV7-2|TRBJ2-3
CASSPDRAFTDTQYF
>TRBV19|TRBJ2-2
CASSMLAGAVNTGELFF
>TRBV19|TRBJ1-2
CASRDRNYGYTF
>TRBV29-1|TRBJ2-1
CSVKGLAGGPSYNEQFF
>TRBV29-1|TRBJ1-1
CSADRDRANTEAFF
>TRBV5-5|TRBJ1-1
CASSFGGMTEAFF
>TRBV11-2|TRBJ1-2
CASSQVSGQGIPYGYTF
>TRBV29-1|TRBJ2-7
CSVASGGREQYF
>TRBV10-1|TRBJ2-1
CASRSGQGANEQFF